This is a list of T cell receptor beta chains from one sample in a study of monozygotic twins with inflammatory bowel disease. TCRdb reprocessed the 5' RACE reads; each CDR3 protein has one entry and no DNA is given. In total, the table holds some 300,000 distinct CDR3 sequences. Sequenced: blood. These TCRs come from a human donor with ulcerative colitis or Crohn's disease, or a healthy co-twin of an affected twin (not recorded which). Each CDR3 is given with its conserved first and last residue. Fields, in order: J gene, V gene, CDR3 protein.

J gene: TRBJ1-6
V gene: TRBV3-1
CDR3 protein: CASSRGQGFFSYNSPLHF

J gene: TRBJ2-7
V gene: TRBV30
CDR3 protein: CAWSARGLRRAGFYEQYF

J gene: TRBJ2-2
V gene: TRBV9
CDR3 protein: CASSSESNTGELFF

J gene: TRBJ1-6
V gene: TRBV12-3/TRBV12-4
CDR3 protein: CASSLQVGNSPLHF

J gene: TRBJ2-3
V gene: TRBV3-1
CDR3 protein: CASSRLAGADTQYF

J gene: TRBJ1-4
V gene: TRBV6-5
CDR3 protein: CASSYRSVEKLFF

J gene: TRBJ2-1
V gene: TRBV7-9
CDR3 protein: CASSPGVVEGNEQFF

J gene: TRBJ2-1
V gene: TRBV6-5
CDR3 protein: CASSYPGTEYNEQFF

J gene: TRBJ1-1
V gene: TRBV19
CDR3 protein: CASDRGREAEAFF

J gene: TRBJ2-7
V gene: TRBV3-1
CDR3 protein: CASSGTKLHEQYF

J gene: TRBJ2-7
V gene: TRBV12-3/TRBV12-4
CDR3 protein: CASSSSGTGNEEQYF

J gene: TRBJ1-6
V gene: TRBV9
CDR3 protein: CASSVDTMWPLHF

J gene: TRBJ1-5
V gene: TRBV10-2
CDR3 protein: CASRKGQGNQPQHF

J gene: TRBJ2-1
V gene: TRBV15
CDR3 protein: CATSRKTGGSRNEQFF

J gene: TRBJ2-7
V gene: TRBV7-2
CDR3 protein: CASSSLPSSYEQYF

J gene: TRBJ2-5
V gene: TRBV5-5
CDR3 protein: CASKRGGTETQYF

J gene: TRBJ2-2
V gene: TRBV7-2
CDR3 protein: CASSPSLGLAGHGELFF

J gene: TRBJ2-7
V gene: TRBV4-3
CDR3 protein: CASSQENRDKAYEQYF

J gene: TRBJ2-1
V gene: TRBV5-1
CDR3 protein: CASSLSGGAFSNEQFF

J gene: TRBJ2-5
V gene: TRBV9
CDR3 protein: CASSAGGGASETQYF

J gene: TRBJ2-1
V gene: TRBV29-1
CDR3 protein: CSAAGLVKEQFF

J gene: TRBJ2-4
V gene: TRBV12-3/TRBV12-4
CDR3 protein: CASSLGLAGGPDKNIQYF

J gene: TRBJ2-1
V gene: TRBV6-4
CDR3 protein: CASSERTGSYNEQFF

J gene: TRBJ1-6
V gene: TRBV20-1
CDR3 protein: CSAQRGQINSPLHF